What follows are 21 T cell receptor beta chains derived from one specimen sequenced in a study of early T cells in non-severe SARS-CoV-2 infection. TCRdb recomputed calls from the 5' RACE reads with MiXCR, one row per CDR3 protein. The data hold tens of thousands of distinct CDR3 sequences, with approximately 10% observed a single time. The sequenced sample was whole blood. The source is an adult who was a healthcare worker with PCR-confirmed SARS-CoV-2 infection or an uninfected control (not recorded which).

The gene calls are TRBV12-3 or TRBV12-4 and TRBJ2-2, with D possibly TRBD2 on 5 matching bases. The CDR3 consists of 20 residues. V was pared by 4 bases and J by 0 bases, with 24 bases between. The CDR3 DNA is TGTGCCAGCAGTTCCCGTCAGGCCTTTATAGGAGGCGCGAACACCGGGGAGCTGTTTTTT. Translating it yields CASSSRQAFIGGANTGELFF.

A remark on this clonotype: A clone one base away is much larger, so this may be a read error. In this CDR3 the conserved last residue, phenylalanine or tryptophan, is missing, so a read error is likely. The rearrangement joins TRBV2 to TRBJ1-2; the match to TRBD1 covers 9 bases. Trimming removed 4 bases from V and 2 bases from J; junction bases left unmatched: 5. Germline CDR1 and CDR2: SNHLY and FYNNEI. There are 15 residues in the CDR3. CDR3 nucleotides: TGTGCCAGCAGTGTAGGCGGACAGGGGAACTATGGCTACACCTTG. Its translation: CASSVGGQGNYGYTL.

This clonotype was seen many times. This chain joins TRBV19 and TRBJ1-5; D remains unclear. Germline CDR1 reads LNHDA; CDR2 reads SQIVND (reference sequence). The CDR3 is 13 amino acids. Trimming removed 3 bases from V and 2 bases from J, with 5 bases in between. The CDR3 nucleotides read TGTGCCAGTAGTATTTCGGGCAATCAGCCCCAGCATTTT. Protein sequence: CASSISGNQPQHF. Together with reference TRBV19 and TRBJ1-5, the CDR3 gives the full variable domain: DGGITQSPKYLFRKEGQNVTLSCEQNLNHDAMYWYRQDPGQGLRLIYYSQIVNDFQKGDIAEGYSVSREKKESFPLTVTSAQKNPTAFYLCASSISGNQPQHFGDGTRLSIL.

The genes are TRBV5-6 and TRBJ1-5; TRBD1 agrees at 10 bases. The CDR3 sequence is 14 residues long. V was clipped by 7 bases and J by 7 bases; unmatched bases: 8. Per the germline V gene, CDR1 is SGHDT and CDR2 is YYEEEE. The CDR3 nucleotides are TGTGCCAGCTCACTGACAGGGGGCCGACAGCCCCAGCATTTT. Its protein is CASSLTGGRQPQHF.

There are many counts of this clonotype. V and J are TRBV10-2 and TRBJ2-3, with TRBD2 matching over 10 bases. CDR1 is WSHSY, CDR2 SAAADI, per germline. J was trimmed by 6 bases and V by 4 bases; bases with no gene match: 4. CDR3 length equals 14 residues. For the CDR3, the DNA is TGCGCCAGCAGTGGGTCTAGCGGGGGTGATACGCAGTATTTT. Its translation: CASSGSSGGDTQYF.

This clonotype was recorded many times. The chain has TRBV19 and TRBJ2-7, with TRBD2 matching over 9 bases. CDR1 is LNHDA and CDR2 is SQIVND in the germline V gene (reference sequence). With 4 bases clipped from V and 6 bases from J, the junction kept 13 bases outside the gene matches. This CDR3 has 16 amino acids. CDR3 bases: TGTGCCAGTAGTACATCTTATTCAGGCGGGAGGGGCGAGCAGTACTTC. It codes for CASSTSYSGGRGEQYF.

Ten or more counts support this clonotype. The chain couples TRBV7-8 to TRBJ1-1; D unclear. Trimming removed 5 bases at V and 1 base at J, with 11 bases between. This CDR3 spans 14 amino acids. Germline CDR1 is SGHVS and CDR2 is FQNEAQ. Here the CDR3 DNA reads TGTGCCAGCAGCCCCTGGACGGAGAACACTGAAGCTTTCTTT. As protein: CASSPWTENTEAFF.

The rearrangement links TRBV6-5 to TRBJ1-1; tentative D call: TRBD1 (5 bases). Trimming left V 7 bases short and J 4 bases short, with 13 bases between. This CDR3 is built from 13 residues. Germline V lookup: CDR1 MNHEY, CDR2 SVGAGI. The CDR3 DNA is TGTGCCAGCACCCAGACCGGGGGCACTGAAGCTTTCTTT. Amino acid sequence: CASTQTGGTEAFF.

This clonotype was seen more than once but under ten times. The rearrangement joins TRBV9 to TRBJ2-2; tentatively, D is TRBD2 (5 bases). CDR1 is SGDLS and CDR2 is YYNGEE in the germline V gene. The CDR3 has 16 residues. V lost 1 base and J 3 bases, leaving 13 bases between the germline ends. The CDR3 nucleotides read TGTGCCAGCAGCGTATCGGGAAGGGCCGACACCGGGGAGCTGTTTTTT. Its protein product is CASSVSGRADTGELFF.

This clonotype has ten or more counts. The V gene is TRBV10-3, the J gene TRBJ2-7; D tentatively reads TRBD1 or TRBD2 (5 bases each). Between the trimmed V and J ends, which lost 4 bases and 4 bases, there was a span of 14 bases. Germline CDR1 is ENHRY and CDR2 is SYGVKD. This CDR3 has 14 amino acids. For the CDR3, the DNA is TGTGCCATCAGTGGGGACGGAATGGGGTACGAGCAGTACTTC. Its translation is CAISGDGMGYEQYF.

The table lists this clonotype with many counts. The V gene is TRBV29-1, the J gene TRBJ2-3, with unresolved D. CDR1 is SQVTM, CDR2 ANQGSEA, per germline. The CDR3 loop spans 12 amino acids. V dropped 4 bases and J dropped 4 bases, with 9 bases sitting between them. CDR3 DNA: TGCAGCGTTGGAAGTAATCCAGATACGCAGTATTTT. Amino acids: CSVGSNPDTQYF.

There are many counts of this clonotype. This chain uses TRBV12-3 or TRBV12-4 with TRBJ1-5; no definite D call. Trimming took 5 bases from V and 5 from J, leaving 16 bases between them. The CDR3 loop spans 15 amino acids. CDR3 sequence reads: CASSLWTQGDQPQHF. CDR3 sequence (DNA): TGTGCCAGCAGTCTCTGGACCCAAGGCGATCAGCCCCAGCATTTT.

This clonotype was counted ten times or more. The chain couples TRBV20-1 to TRBJ1-2; D perhaps matches TRBD1 (5 bases). From germline, CDR1 is DFQATT and CDR2 SNEGSKA (reference sequence). The CDR3 spans 14 residues. Trimming took 4 bases from V and 4 from J, leaving 16 bases between them. The CDR3 spells CSANTPGTPYGYTF. The CDR3, as DNA: TGCAGTGCTAACACCCCCGGGACCCCCTATGGCTACACCTTC.

The table lists this clonotype with many counts. Here the CDR3 DNA reads TGCAGTGCTAGTGGGACAGCGAACACTGAAGCTTTCTTT. Translation: CSASGTANTEAFF. The rearrangement joins TRBV20-1 to TRBJ1-1, with TRBD1 matching 7 bases. The V gene's germline CDR1 is DFQATT and CDR2 SNEGSKA (reference sequence). V lost 3 bases and J lost 1; bases outside the gene matches: 2. The CDR3 covers 13 residues.

This clonotype was seen repeatedly, ten times or more. The rearrangement uses TRBV4-3 and TRBJ2-4; maybe TRBD2 (6 bases). V lost 4 bases, J lost 1 base, and 11 bases lay in between. This CDR3 spans 15 amino acids. The germline V gene encodes CDR1 LGHNA and CDR2 YSLEER. The DNA for the CDR3 is TGCGCCAGCAGCCGTGATCGGGAGGCCAAAAACATTCAGTACTTC. Protein sequence: CASSRDREAKNIQYF.

This clonotype was counted between two and nine times. J is TRBJ2-3 and V is TRBV12-3 or TRBV12-4, with 8 bases that match TRBD2. Trimming took 4 bases from V and 0 from J; bases not matched to a gene: 3. This CDR3 is 15 amino acids long. CDR3 sequence (DNA): TGTGCCAGCAGTTCCCCTAGCGGGAGCACAGATACGCAGTATTTT. It yields the protein CASSSPSGSTDTQYF.

Many counts were recorded for this clonotype. The chain is built from TRBV19 and TRBJ2-1; D might be TRBD1 (5 bases). The CDR3 is 15 residues long. Germline V gives CDR1 LNHDA, CDR2 SQIVND (reference sequence). Trimming pared 6 bases from V and 1 base from J, leaving 13 bases between. The DNA of the CDR3 is TGTGCCAGTAGCCCGCCGACAGTTTCCTACAATGAGCAGTTCTTC. Translated: CASSPPTVSYNEQFF.

This clonotype occurred many times. V is TRBV20-1 and J is TRBJ2-7; D gene ambiguous. The CDR3 totals 14 residues. CDR1 and CDR2 from the germline V gene are DFQATT and SNEGSKA (reference sequence). Trimming removed 0 bases at V and 3 bases at J, with 12 bases between. CDR3 loop: CSARDVERSYEQYF. CDR3 DNA: TGCAGTGCTAGAGATGTTGAGAGAAGCTACGAGCAGTACTTC.

Ten or more counts support this clonotype. The chain employs TRBV3-1 and TRBJ2-7, with unresolved D. The CDR3 is made up of 11 amino acids. CDR1 LGHDT and CDR2 YNNKEL come from the germline V gene (reference sequence). The V end lost 4 bases, the J end lost 2 bases, and 3 bases lay between the germline ends. The CDR3 DNA reads as TGTGCCAGCAGCCGCACCTACGAGCAGTACTTC. This encodes CASSRTYEQYF.

There are many counts of this clonotype. This rearrangement joins TRBV5-8 to TRBJ2-7; no firm D call. CDR3 size: 15 residues. CDR1 is SGHTS, CDR2 YDEGEE, per germline. V was cut by 4 bases and J by 0 bases, with 14 bases left in between. The CDR3 spells CASSHPWLRSYEQYF. CDR3 nucleotides: TGTGCCAGCAGCCACCCCTGGCTCCGCTCCTACGAGCAGTACTTC.

This clonotype was detected many times. The chain joins TRBV27 to TRBJ1-5; 10 bases map to TRBD1. Germline CDR1 and CDR2: MNHEY and SMNVEV (reference sequence). V dropped 0 bases and J dropped 3; count of bases not matched to a gene: 2. The CDR3 contains 16 residues. CDR3 sequence reads: CASSLSGTGANQPQHF. The DNA of the CDR3 is TGTGCCAGCAGTTTATCTGGGACAGGGGCCAATCAGCCCCAGCATTTT.